This T cell receptor (beta chain) was recovered during a study of T cell changes during pregnancy in multiple sclerosis. Looked up from germline, CDR1 is ENHRY and CDR2 is SYGVKD. The CDR3 length is 13 residues. Trimming pared 5 bases from V and 6 bases from J, leaving 12 bases between. Method: immunoSEQ multiplex PCR; TCRdb's copy keeps in-frame clones and lacks some. The table includes some 80,000 clones, about 94% detected once. Sequencing used CD4+ T cells from peripheral blood mononuclear cells, obtained after pregnancy. This clonotype was sampled from a female donor with multiple sclerosis, enrolled in a pregnancy study. The chain uses TRBV10-3 and TRBJ2-3, with D perhaps TRBD2 (5 bases). The CDR3 here is CAISLGVQDTQYF. CDR3 coding DNA: TGTGCCATCAGTTTGGGAGTTCAGGATACGCAGTATTTT.